What follows are 6 T cell receptor beta chains derived from one specimen sequenced in a study of OX40 agonist ivuxolimab in advanced cancers. Produced via immunoSEQ multiplex PCR; TCRdb's table is partial and in-frame only. The data hold roughly 66,000 clones, with around 83% observed a single time. The sample consisted of CD4+ or CD8+ T cells sorted from blood, taken in a trial of the OX40 agonist ivuxolimab. These receptors were obtained from an adult with an advanced solid tumor such as melanoma, head and neck, liver or kidney cancer.

V gene TRBV19 combines with J gene TRBJ2-5; 9 nucleotides line up with TRBD1. CDR1 is LNHDA, CDR2 SQIVND, per germline (reference sequence). This CDR3 has 14 amino acids. V lost 6 bases to trimming and J lost 3 bases; unmatched junction nucleotides: 5. CDR3 in amino acids: CASRAGQGKETQYF. The CDR3 DNA is TGTGCCAGTAGGGCCGGACAGGGGAAAGAGACCCAGTACTTC.

This chain joins TRBV18 and TRBJ2-1; 7 bases line up with TRBD2. The CDR3 extends over 15 amino acids. Unmatched junction bases numbered 14, after V lost 6 bases and J lost 9 bases. CDR1 is KGHSH, CDR2 LQKENI, per germline. The CDR3 is CASSVLSGALGEQFF. CDR3 DNA: TGTGCCAGCTCCGTCTTAAGCGGGGCGTTGGGTGAGCAGTTCTTC.

This rearrangement joins TRBV10-1 to TRBJ2-7; maybe TRBD1 (5 bases). This CDR3 has 14 amino acids. CDR1 is WNHNN, CDR2 SYGVQD, per germline (reference sequence). Between the trimmed V and J ends, which lost 0 bases and 5 bases, there was a span of 11 bases. Here the CDR3 DNA reads TGCGCCAGCAGTGAGTCACGACAGATCCACGAGCAGTACTTC. Translating it yields CASSESRQIHEQYF.

The J gene is TRBJ1-1, the V gene TRBV5-5; D remains ambiguous. Trimming removed 10 bases from V and 1 base from J, with 14 bases in between. The CDR3 has 13 amino acids. The germline CDR1 and CDR2 sequences are SGHKS and YYEKEE (reference sequence). CDR3 sequence: CACRDGPNTEAFF. In nucleotides, the CDR3 is TGTGCCTGCCGGGATGGTCCGAACACTGAAGCTTTCTTT.

This clone was seen a few times. The junction departs from germline at one end; a sequencing error may be responsible. The genes are TRBV7-8 and TRBJ2-7, with D tentatively TRBD1 (6 bases). Germline-derived CDR1 and CDR2 are SGHVS and FQNEAQ. The CDR3 extends over 15 amino acids. The chain's CDR3 is CASTLQGASSYEQYF. The CDR3, as DNA: TGTGCCAGCACCTTACAGGGAGCGAGCTCCTACGAGCAGTACTTC.

This clone has only a few counts. The chain combines TRBV10-3 with TRBJ1-4; D may be TRBD1 (5 bases). Germline lookup yields CDR1 ENHRY and CDR2 SYGVKD. Trimming took 2 bases from V and 6 from J, leaving 10 bases between them. There are 14 residues in the CDR3. Here the CDR3 reads CAISEKGRDEKLFF. CDR3 sequence (DNA): TGTGCCATCAGTGAGAAGGGGCGCGATGAAAAACTGTTTTTT.